These 24 T cell receptor beta chains share one sample of origin, sequenced in a study of blood T cell repertoires in COVID-19. Using immunoSEQ multiplex PCR, the repertoire was profiled, and TCRdb retains in-frame clones only, with some absent. Of 100,000 to 120,000 clones in the sample, less than 75% were seen once. The sequenced sample consisted of peripheral blood. Source of these receptors: a woman aged 60-70 years with acute or convalescent COVID-19.

The table lists this clone with a few counts. Different DNA sequences within this sample yield the same CDR3. CDR3 residues: CSARQNTEAFF. Here the CDR3 DNA reads TGCAGTGCTCGACAAAACACTGAAGCTTTCTTT. V and J are TRBV20-1 and TRBJ1-1, with D hard to call. CDR3 length: 11 amino acids. Looked up from germline, CDR1 is DFQATT and CDR2 is SNEGSKA (reference sequence). V lost 5 bases, J lost 2 bases, and 6 bases lay in between.

The chain carries TRBV6-1 and TRBJ1-3; D not resolved. Trimming removed 1 base at V and 4 bases at J, with 5 bases between. The CDR3 runs to 13 residues. Germline CDR1 reads MNHNS; CDR2 reads SASEGT. For the CDR3, the DNA is TGTGCCAGCAGTGAAGGCAGGGGAAACACCATATATTTT. It codes for CASSEGRGNTIYF.

This chain links TRBV10-1 with TRBJ2-1; D is perhaps TRBD1 (5 bases). This CDR3 has 13 amino acids. Germline CDR1 WNHNN, CDR2 SYGVQD (reference sequence). V lost 5 bases and J lost 6, with 11 bases in between. Here the CDR3 reads CASSPGIRNEQFF. The CDR3 DNA is TGCGCCAGCAGTCCAGGGATCCGCAATGAGCAGTTCTTC.

This clone was detected only a few times. V gene TRBV12-3 or TRBV12-4 combines with J gene TRBJ2-7, with D possibly being TRBD1 (7 bases). The CDR3 totals 13 residues. Trimming left V 6 bases short and J 6 bases short, with 15 bases between. The DNA for the CDR3 is TGTGCCAGCAGCCAGGGGGGAGCTAGCGAGCAGTACTTC. This sequence encodes CASSQGGASEQYF.

In its sample, this clone was seen a few times. This chain joins TRBV25-1 and TRBJ1-6; D not certain. The germline V and J ends were trimmed by 10 bases and 0 bases, with 7 bases remaining between them. The CDR3 sequence is 13 residues long. Germline V CDR1 and CDR2: MGHDK, SYGVNS. The DNA of the CDR3 is TGTGCCACCCGGAGCTCCTATAATTCACCCCTCCACTTT. This gives the protein CATRSSYNSPLHF.

This clone has a count of ten or more. The rearrangement uses TRBV7-3 and TRBJ2-7; 9 bases map to TRBD1. J lost 2 bases, V lost 5 bases, and 4 bases had no gene match. Germline assignment: CDR1 SGHTA and CDR2 FQGTGA. There are 14 residues in the CDR3. CDR3 nucleotides: TGTGCCAGCAGCGTGGACAGGGGACCCTACGAGCAGTACTTC. Amino acid sequence: CASSVDRGPYEQYF.

The gene calls are TRBV4-1 and TRBJ2-7; TRBD2 matches 10 bases. The CDR3 is made up of 15 amino acids. The V gene's germline CDR1 is MGHRA and CDR2 YSYEKL. The V gene end was trimmed by 2 bases and the J gene end by 5 bases; junction bases not matched to a gene: 6. The CDR3 DNA sequence: TGCGCCAGCAGCCAACTAGCGGGGGAGCTGGACGAGCAGTACTTC. This codes for CASSQLAGELDEQYF.

The V call is TRBV15, the J call TRBJ2-7; 9 nucleotides match TRBD1. Germline V gene data show CDR1 as LNHNV and CDR2 as YYDKDF (reference sequence). V gave up 5 bases and J gave up 2 bases; unmatched junction bases: 4. The CDR3 contains 14 residues. The CDR3 region has the DNA TGTGCCACCAGCCCGGACAGGGGAACCTACGAGCAGTACTTC. This encodes CATSPDRGTYEQYF.

This chain links TRBV4-3 with TRBJ1-2; 7 nucleotides line up with TRBD1. The CDR3 sequence is 19 residues long. Germline CDR1 is LGHNA and CDR2 is YSLEER. Trimming took 0 bases from V and 4 from J; bases not matched to a gene: 17. The DNA of the CDR3 is TGCGCCAGCAGCCAAGATCGCGCCATACTACAGGGGATTGCCTATGGCTACACCTTC. It encodes CASSQDRAILQGIAYGYTF.

The CDR3 DNA sequence: TGTGCCAGCAGCTTAGCAGGGAGCTCCTACGAGCAGTACTTC. This codes for CASSLAGSSYEQYF. This chain joins TRBV7-2 and TRBJ2-7; D may be TRBD2 (5 bases). From germline, CDR1 is SGHTA and CDR2 FQGNSA. The ends were cut back, 0 bases at V and 0 bases at J, with 6 bases in the middle. This CDR3 contains 14 residues.

The chain uses TRBV19 and TRBJ1-1, with D uncertain. Trimming took off 3 bases at V and 1 base at J, with 9 bases between the two ends. The V gene's germline CDR1 is LNHDA and CDR2 SQIVND (reference sequence). This CDR3 spans 14 amino acids. The DNA of the CDR3 is TGTGCCAGTAGTATCGAGGTGGGGAACACTGAAGCTTTCTTT. This codes for CASSIEVGNTEAFF.

The chain employs TRBV27 and TRBJ2-5; no firm D call. CDR3 length: 13 amino acids. Trimming pared 4 bases from V and 4 bases from J, leaving 10 bases between. The germline V gene encodes CDR1 MNHEY and CDR2 SMNVEV (reference sequence). Here the CDR3 reads CASSSGPLETQYF. The DNA for the CDR3 is TGTGCCAGCAGTTCTGGCCCCCTAGAGACCCAGTACTTC.

This rearrangement joins TRBV5-1 to TRBJ1-1; D is possibly TRBD1 (5 bases). The length of the CDR3 is 14 residues. Looked up from germline, CDR1 is SGHRS and CDR2 is YFSETQ. The V gene lost 2 bases and the J gene lost 3 bases, with 11 bases spanning the gap. The CDR3 loop is CASSFPGTHTEAFF. The CDR3 DNA is TGCGCCAGCAGCTTTCCCGGGACTCACACTGAAGCTTTCTTT.

This rearrangement joins TRBV14 to TRBJ2-5; possible D gene TRBD1, 5 bases. There are 13 residues in the CDR3. Per the germline V gene, CDR1 is SGHDN and CDR2 is FVKESK. Between the trimmed V and J ends, which lost 2 bases and 5 bases, there was a span of 9 bases. CDR3 region: CASSQQGFETQYF. The CDR3 nucleotides are TGTGCCAGCAGCCAACAGGGTTTCGAGACCCAGTACTTC.

This chain joins TRBV7-8 and TRBJ1-5, with a tentative D call TRBD1 (6 bases). Germline CDR1 SGHVS, CDR2 FQNEAQ. CDR3 length: 13 residues. The V end lost 5 bases, the J end lost 3 bases, and 8 bases lay between the germline ends. CDR3 DNA sequence: TGTGCCAGCAGCAGGGGGAACAATCAGCCCCAGCATTTT. Protein: CASSRGNNQPQHF.

The rearrangement uses TRBV20-1 and TRBJ1-1; 8 bases line up with TRBD1. Losses at the gene ends were 3 bases for V and 6 bases for J; bases not matched to a gene: 6. CDR1 and CDR2 (germline): DFQATT, SNEGSKA (reference sequence). This CDR3 has 13 amino acids. CDR3 DNA sequence: TGCAGTGCTAGTCGGAGACAGGGGCCTGAAGCTTTCTTT. Its translation: CSASRRQGPEAFF.

The chain recombines TRBV30 with TRBJ2-7; TRBD1 aligns across 8 bases. The CDR3 is 13 amino acids. Germline V lookup: CDR1 GTSNPN, CDR2 SVGIG (reference sequence). The ends lost 3 bases at V and 2 bases at J; junction bases unmatched: 3. The CDR3 spells CAWSRDRPYEQYF. DNA of the CDR3: TGTGCCTGGAGCCGGGACAGGCCCTACGAGCAGTACTTC.

Notes on this clone: The same CDR3 is also encoded by other DNA sequences in this sample. This rearrangement joins TRBV12-3 or TRBV12-4 to TRBJ1-2, with a possible D match to TRBD1 (6 bases). CDR3 size: 13 residues. V lost 2 bases, J lost 4 bases, and 8 bases lay in between. The CDR3 sequence is CASSLRGGYGYTF. As DNA, the CDR3 is TGTGCCAGCAGTTTAAGGGGGGGCTATGGCTACACCTTC.

The rearrangement uses TRBV27 and TRBJ1-4, with 7 bases lining up with TRBD1. The CDR3 covers 16 residues. J lost 7 bases, V lost 6 bases, and 14 bases had no gene match. CDR1 and CDR2 (germline): MNHEY, SMNVEV (reference sequence). Here the CDR3 reads CASRIWGRGRGEKLFF. CDR3 nucleotides: TGTGCCAGCAGGATTTGGGGAAGGGGGCGCGGTGAAAAACTGTTTTTT.

The chain employs TRBV28 and TRBJ1-2; D remains ambiguous. The CDR3 spans 16 residues. CDR1 and CDR2 (germline): MDHEN, SYDVKM. Between the trimmed V and J ends, which lost 2 bases and 4 bases, there was a span of 17 bases. CDR3 coding DNA: TGTGCCAGCAGTTTACAAGGGCGAGGAGGAACCTATGGCTACACCTTC. Amino acids: CASSLQGRGGTYGYTF.

This clone was seen a handful of times. The V call is TRBV4-1, the J call TRBJ2-7, with 7 bases fitting TRBD1. V shed 8 bases and J 6 bases; nucleotides not matched to a gene: 16. The CDR3 has 15 residues. Germline-derived CDR1 and CDR2 are MGHRA and YSYEKL. CDR3 residues: CASCRDRVVVREQYF. In nucleotides, the CDR3 is TGCGCCAGCTGTCGCGACAGGGTGGTCGTGCGCGAGCAGTACTTC.

V and J are TRBV18 and TRBJ1-1; 11 nucleotides agree with TRBD1. CDR1 is KGHSH and CDR2 is LQKENI in the germline V gene. CDR3 size: 15 residues. The V gene end was trimmed by 5 bases and the J gene end by 4 bases; junction bases not matched to a gene: 6. The CDR3 reads CASSEGQGASTEAFF. Written as DNA, the CDR3 is TGTGCCAGCTCAGAAGGACAGGGGGCGTCCACTGAAGCTTTCTTT.

The V and J genes are TRBV5-5 and TRBJ2-7; 8 bases map to TRBD2. The CDR3 runs to 15 residues. V shed 4 bases, J shed 3 bases, and the junction held 9 bases outside the gene matches. Germline CDR1 and CDR2: SGHKS and YYEKEE (reference sequence). This CDR3 reads CASSLGAGAVYEQYF. CDR3 DNA sequence: TGTGCCAGCAGCCTCGGAGCGGGGGCCGTCTACGAGCAGTACTTC.

This chain connects TRBV19 to TRBJ2-6, with 8 bases aligning to TRBD1. Trimming at V came to 3 bases and at J to 5 bases, leaving 3 bases not matched to a gene. The CDR3 length is 15 residues. CDR1 and CDR2 from the germline V gene are LNHDA and SQIVND (reference sequence). The CDR3 loop reads CASSMGQVRANVLTF. CDR3 bases: TGTGCCAGTAGTATGGGACAGGTCAGGGCCAACGTCCTGACTTTC.